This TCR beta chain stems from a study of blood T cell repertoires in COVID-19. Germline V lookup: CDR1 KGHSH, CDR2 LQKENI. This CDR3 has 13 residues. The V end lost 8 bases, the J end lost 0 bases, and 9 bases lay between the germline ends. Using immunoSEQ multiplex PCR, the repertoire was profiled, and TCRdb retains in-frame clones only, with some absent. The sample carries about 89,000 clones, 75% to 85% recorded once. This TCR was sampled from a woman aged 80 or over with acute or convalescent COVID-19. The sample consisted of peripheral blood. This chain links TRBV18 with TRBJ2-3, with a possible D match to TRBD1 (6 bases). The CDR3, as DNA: TGTGCCAGCCACAGGGACAGCACAGATACGCAGTATTTT. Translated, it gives CASHRDSTDTQYF.